The entry below gives a single T cell receptor (beta chain) sequence along with its context. This clonotype was seen only a few times. What antigen it recognizes has not been identified. Base qualities are not at hand, and no much larger clone is one base apart. This specimen comes from a study of regulatory T cells in long-lasting Graves disease (dated by TCRdb to 2020 to 2022). In terms of the full investigation: Persistent Graves' disease meant more than 5 years of antithyroid drug treatment with TSH receptor autoantibodies that stayed positive. This study used TCR sequencing and RNA sequencing of peripheral blood to compare persistent Graves' disease patients against newly diagnosed Graves' disease patients. The study took place in China and was registered as a clinical trial. A total of around 35 samples underwent TCR sequencing: about 13 from persistent and 20 from newly diagnosed Graves' disease patients. Persistent Graves' disease patients in the clinical cohort had taken antithyroid drugs for approximately ten years on average. What the work shows at the level of the full study, not this receptor alone: TRBV28, TRBJ1-2 and TRBJ2-5 were preferentially used in persistent disease, while TRBV20-1 and TRBJ2-1 were favored in newly diagnosed disease. A larger number of public clonotypes was shared among persistent patients (around 3,000) than among newly diagnosed patients (around 890). Persistent Graves' disease patients showed lower TCR Shannon entropy and fewer highly expanded clones than newly diagnosed patients, suggesting clonal expansion. The study examined only peripheral blood because the primary lesion, thyroid tissue, could not be accessed. As a limitation, the authors acknowledged that the small sample size may reduce accuracy. Sequencing and analysis were limited to the TCR beta chain.

From the cysteine up to the phenylalanine, the CDR3 has a length of 16 residues. CDR3 DNA is the only sequence kept; it has 48 bases, read in frame from the first base. Relative to germline, V is missing 3 bases and J is missing 6 bases, with 10 bases of the junction outside any gene match. Taken from the germline V gene, the CDR1 and CDR2 loops are MNHNS and SASEGT. The time point label for this specimen denotes: persistent/refractory GD, antithyroid drugs over 5 years with positive TRAb. For both TCR sequencing and RNA sequencing, RNA was extracted from PBMCs in TRIzol. Graves' disease was diagnosed according to American Thyroid Association guidelines. Patients were recruited from an endocrinology department in Xi'an, China. Each patient gave about 8.1 milliliters of peripheral blood, collected in an EDTA anticoagulant tube. Ficoll Paque Plus density gradient separation was used to isolate PBMCs, and no further T cell sorting was performed. An Agilent 2100 Bioanalyzer and agarose gel were used to check RNA quality, while a NanoDrop 2000 measured RNA concentration.

Library construction relied on multiplex PCR. This sample was sequenced with an Illumina HiSeq 4000. iRepertoire HTBI primers and Arm-PCR amplification of CDR3 regions were used to construct TCR beta libraries. PCR products were gel purified before sequencing. In the original analysis: Gene usage analysis of CDR3 amino acid clonotypes used the 55 to 65 TRBV and more than 13 TRBJ segments found across samples. Filtered high-quality paired reads were merged into contigs using COPE and FqMerger. BLAST was used to align contigs to IMGT TRBV, TRBD and TRBJ reference genes, and CDR3 was defined according to IMGT. Clonotypes above 0.1% frequency were classified as highly expanded clones. Shannon entropy was used to measure repertoire diversity, and the Gini coefficient was used to measure V-J evenness. Public clonotypes were defined as clonotypes shared by more than one individual. Clones were called with MiXCR by TCRdb after fastp trimmed the public reads at Q25, and only in-frame beta chains were retained. Identical CDR3 proteins give one entry, which carries the most common genes and DNA. TCRdb, not the original authors, processed these V and J calls. The sample table holds some 450,000 distinct CDR3 sequences, of which less than 25% were seen once. The ten top clones hold about a quarter of the sample.

This receptor chain uses TRBV6-1 and TRBJ2-7, and 11 bases in between align with TRBD2. The material sequenced was peripheral blood mononuclear cells (PBMCs), taken when the disease was refractory, from a patient treated with antithyroid drugs. The TCR sequence derives from a female donor with Graves disease. The base sequence is TGTGCCAGCAGTGATGGGCTAGCGGGAGGTTCGGGCGAGCAGTACTTC. This translates into CASSDGLAGGSGEQYF.